These 6 T cell receptor beta chains originate from one sample sequenced in a study of T-cell memory formation after mild COVID-19 (dated by TCRdb to the early 2020s). The method was 5' RACE. The data were produced on an Illumina NovaSeq 6000. TCRdb ran its own pipeline on the public reads, namely fastp trimming at Q25 and MiXCR clone calling, and kept in-frame beta chains. CDR3 protein sequences are deduplicated, and each keeps its most common genes and DNA. The sample yields more than 300,000 distinct CDR3 sequences; about 13% were counted once. Roughly 23% of the sample goes to the ten largest clones. Material: PBMCs or a T cell subset sorted from them (not recorded which). The receptors come from a man between 18 and 29 years old who had mild COVID-19 (a few samples of this study predate the infection). The sample titles of this study are shuffled in the database, so cell type and time point are left out; the donor was told from shared clones.

In this sample, this clonotype turned up a few times. The J gene is TRBJ2-7, the V gene TRBV20-1; 8 nucleotides agree with TRBD1. The V gene's germline CDR1 is DFQATT and CDR2 SNEGSKA (reference sequence). Trimming removed 6 bases from V and 5 bases from J; junction bases left unmatched: 6. The CDR3 has 12 amino acids. The CDR3 loop is CSADRTGNEQYF. CDR3 DNA: TGCAGTGCGGATCGGACAGGGAACGAGCAGTACTTC.

The chain joins TRBV4-1 to TRBJ2-3; 10 bases map to TRBD2. CDR3 length equals 19 residues. V was pared by 0 bases and J by 1 base, with 10 bases of the junction left unmatched. Germline V CDR1 and CDR2: MGHRA, YSYEKL. The CDR3 DNA follows: TGCGCCAGCAGCCAAGACCGGGCGGGACTAGCGTTGGGCACAGATACGCAGTATTTT. This encodes CASSQDRAGLALGTDTQYF.

The rearrangement uses TRBV5-1 and TRBJ1-2; a possible D gene is TRBD1 (6 bases). V lost 3 bases, J lost 2 bases, and 11 bases lay in between. Per the germline V gene, CDR1 is SGHRS and CDR2 is YFSETQ. The CDR3 spans 14 residues. The CDR3 sequence is CASSSETGNYGYTF. The CDR3 DNA follows: TGCGCCAGCAGCTCCGAGACAGGAAACTATGGCTACACCTTC. The variable domain in full, completed from reference TRBV5-1 and TRBJ1-2, reads KAGVTQTPRYLIKTRGQQVTLSCSPISGHRSVSWYQQTPGQGLQFLFEYFSETQRNKGNFPGRFSGRQFSNSRSEMNVSTLELGDSALYLCASSSETGNYGYTFGSGTRLTVV.

Many counts were recorded for this clonotype. V is TRBV7-9 and J is TRBJ2-1, with D perhaps matching TRBD2 (6 bases). Trimming cost V 6 bases and J 7 bases, with 10 bases left between them. The CDR3 sequence is 12 residues long. Looked up from germline, CDR1 is SEHNR and CDR2 is FQNEAQ (reference sequence). The CDR3 nucleotides read TGTGCCAGCAGTCTAAGCGGGAATGAGCAGTTCTTC. Amino acid sequence: CASSLSGNEQFF. The variable domain in full, completed from reference TRBV7-9 and TRBJ2-1, reads DTGVSQNPRHKITKRGQNVTFRCDPISEHNRLYWYRQTLGQGPEFLTYFQNEAQLEKSRLLSDRFSAERPKGSFSTLEIQRTEQGDSAMYLCASSLSGNEQFFGPGTRLTVL.

This clonotype was seen at least ten times. The DNA of the CDR3 is TGTGCCAGCAGGGGGCCCTACAATGAGCAGTTCTTC. It translates to CASRGPYNEQFF. The V and J genes are TRBV12-3 or TRBV12-4 and TRBJ2-1; D may be TRBD1 (5 bases). Trimming took 6 bases from V and 2 from J, leaving 5 bases between them. The CDR3 is 12 amino acids.

The table lists this clonotype with a few counts. The rearrangement links TRBV12-3 or TRBV12-4 to TRBJ2-4; 9 bases line up with TRBD1. The CDR3 contains 15 residues. The V gene end was trimmed by 4 bases and the J gene end by 6 bases; junction bases not matched to a gene: 7. Here the CDR3 reads CASSSWDRDGNIQYF. CDR3 in DNA: TGTGCCAGCAGTTCCTGGGACAGGGACGGAAACATTCAGTACTTC.